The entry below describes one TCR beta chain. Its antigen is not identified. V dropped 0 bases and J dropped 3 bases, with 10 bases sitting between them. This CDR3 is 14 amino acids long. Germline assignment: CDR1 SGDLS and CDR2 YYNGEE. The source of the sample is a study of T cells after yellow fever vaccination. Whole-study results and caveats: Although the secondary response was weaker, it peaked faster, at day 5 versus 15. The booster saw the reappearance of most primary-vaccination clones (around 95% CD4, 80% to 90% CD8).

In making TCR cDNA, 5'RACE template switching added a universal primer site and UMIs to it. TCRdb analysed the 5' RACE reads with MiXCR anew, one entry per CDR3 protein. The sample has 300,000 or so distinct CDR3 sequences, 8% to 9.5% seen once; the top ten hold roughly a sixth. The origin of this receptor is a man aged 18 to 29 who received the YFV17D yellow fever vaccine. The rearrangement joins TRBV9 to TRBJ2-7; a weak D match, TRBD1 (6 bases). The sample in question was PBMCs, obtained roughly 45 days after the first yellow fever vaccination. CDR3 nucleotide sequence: TGTGCCAGCAGCGTAGCTGCACAGGGCTACGAGCAGTACTTC. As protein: CASSVAAQGYEQYF.